This is a list of T cell receptor beta chains from one sample in a study of blood T cell repertoires in COVID-19. Profiled with immunoSEQ multiplex PCR; TCRdb holds only in-frame clones, not every one. The sample records approximately 480,000 clones, 75% to 90% being singletons. Specimen: PBMCs or T cells enriched from blood (not recorded which). These receptors were collected from a woman between 18 and 29 years old who had recovered from COVID-19. Each CDR3 is given with its conserved first and last residue. Each record gives: D gene, V gene, clone size, J gene, CDR3 DNA, CDR3 protein. A D gene is named only where the DNA matches it firmly. A clone size is listed for some rows: how often the clone was seen (once, few, many), or a class if it is expanded.

d_gene: TRBD1
v_gene: TRBV3-1/TRBV3-2
abundance: .
j_gene: TRBJ1-4
CDR3nt: TGTGCCAGCAGCCGGGACAGCGGCTCAACTAATGAAAAACTGTTTTTT
CDR3aa: CASSRDSGSTNEKLFF

d_gene: .
v_gene: TRBV7-8
abundance: .
j_gene: TRBJ1-1
CDR3nt: TGTGCCAGCAGCCCTGCGGACAAGTTAATGAACACTGAAGCTTTCTTT
CDR3aa: CASSPADKLMNTEAFF

d_gene: .
v_gene: TRBV3-1/TRBV3-2
abundance: few
j_gene: TRBJ2-2
CDR3nt: TGTGCCAGCAGCCCGACGCCGGGACACAAGGGAGGGTTAGGGGAGCTGTTTTTT
CDR3aa: CASSPTPGHKGGLGELFF

d_gene: .
v_gene: TRBV30
abundance: .
j_gene: TRBJ1-1
CDR3nt: TGTGCCTGGAGTTTACAGGGCTACACTGAAGCTTTCTTT
CDR3aa: CAWSLQGYTEAFF

d_gene: TRBD1
v_gene: TRBV5-4
abundance: .
j_gene: TRBJ1-2
CDR3nt: TGTGCCAGCAGGCGGATGGGACAGTCTTCATCCGGGGGCTACACCTTC
CDR3aa: CASRRMGQSSSGGYTF

d_gene: .
v_gene: TRBV19
abundance: .
j_gene: TRBJ1-1
CDR3nt: TGTGCCAGTTACAGACATGCTGAAGCTTTCTTT
CDR3aa: CASYRHAEAFF

d_gene: TRBD2
v_gene: TRBV6-2/TRBV6-3
abundance: .
j_gene: TRBJ2-1
CDR3nt: TGTGCCAGCAGTTACTCCCCTCGGGGGGGCAGCTACAATGAGCAGTTCTTC
CDR3aa: CASSYSPRGGSYNEQFF

d_gene: TRBD2
v_gene: TRBV7-2
abundance: few
j_gene: TRBJ2-1
CDR3nt: TGTGCCAGCAGCCCTAGCGGGGCCTACAATGAGCAGTTCTTC
CDR3aa: CASSPSGAYNEQFF

d_gene: .
v_gene: TRBV28
abundance: .
j_gene: TRBJ1-2
CDR3nt: TGTGCCAGCAGTTTGGTAGACAGGTTCTCTATGCGCTACACCTTC
CDR3aa: CASSLVDRFSMRYTF

d_gene: TRBD2
v_gene: TRBV6-6
abundance: .
j_gene: TRBJ2-3
CDR3nt: TGTGCCAGCAGTCCCTACCTACTAGCGGGGGGGCCAGATACGCAGTATTTT
CDR3aa: CASSPYLLAGGPDTQYF

d_gene: .
v_gene: TRBV19
abundance: .
j_gene: TRBJ1-1
CDR3nt: TGTGCCAGTAGTATAAAGAGCATGAACACTGAAGCTTTCTTT
CDR3aa: CASSIKSMNTEAFF

d_gene: .
v_gene: TRBV30
abundance: .
j_gene: TRBJ1-1
CDR3nt: TGTGCCTGGAATAATAGGAACACTGAAGCTTTCTTT
CDR3aa: CAWNNRNTEAFF

d_gene: .
v_gene: TRBV11-2
abundance: .
j_gene: TRBJ1-2
CDR3nt: TGTGCCAGCAGCGGGTTTGAGCGATCCTATGGCTACACCTTC
CDR3aa: CASSGFERSYGYTF

d_gene: TRBD1
v_gene: TRBV2
abundance: .
j_gene: TRBJ1-2
CDR3nt: TGTGCCAGCAGTCGCACAGGGGATAACTATGGCTACACCTTC
CDR3aa: CASSRTGDNYGYTF

d_gene: TRBD2
v_gene: TRBV11-2
abundance: .
j_gene: TRBJ2-7
CDR3nt: TGTGCCAGCAGCCCCCTGCGGGGGAGGGCCTACGAGCAGTACTTC
CDR3aa: CASSPLRGRAYEQYF

d_gene: TRBD1
v_gene: TRBV5-1
abundance: .
j_gene: TRBJ2-5
CDR3nt: TGCGCCAGCAGCTCGACAGGGATCGAGGAGACCCAGTACTTC
CDR3aa: CASSSTGIEETQYF

d_gene: .
v_gene: TRBV3-1/TRBV3-2
abundance: few
j_gene: TRBJ1-1
CDR3nt: TGTGCCAGCAGCCAAAACGGTGTGGACACTGAAGCTTTCTTT
CDR3aa: CASSQNGVDTEAFF

d_gene: .
v_gene: TRBV27
abundance: few
j_gene: TRBJ1-2
CDR3nt: TGTGCCAGCAGCCCCTCCCGTACAGGTTTTAGCTACACCTTC
CDR3aa: CASSPSRTGFSYTF

d_gene: .
v_gene: TRBV7-9
abundance: .
j_gene: TRBJ1-2
CDR3nt: TGTGCCACCCCAACGGGGGCTAACTATGGCTACACCTTC
CDR3aa: CATPTGANYGYTF

d_gene: .
v_gene: TRBV7-6
abundance: once
j_gene: TRBJ1-1
CDR3nt: TGTGCCAGCAGCTTAGGCCCCACACCGAACACTGAAGCTTTCTTT
CDR3aa: CASSLGPTPNTEAFF

d_gene: TRBD1
v_gene: TRBV2
abundance: .
j_gene: TRBJ2-2
CDR3nt: TGTGCCAGCACTGGAGACAGGGGTGGGGAGCTGTTTTTT
CDR3aa: CASTGDRGGELFF

d_gene: TRBD2
v_gene: TRBV5-6
abundance: .
j_gene: TRBJ2-7
CDR3nt: TGTGCCAGCAGCTTCACCGTGGGACTAGCGGGAGCCGCACGCTTGGAGCAGTACTTC
CDR3aa: CASSFTVGLAGAARLEQYF

d_gene: TRBD1
v_gene: TRBV13
abundance: .
j_gene: TRBJ1-2
CDR3nt: TGTGCCAGCAGCACGCTGACAGGGGGCTACCCCTATGGCTACACCTTC
CDR3aa: CASSTLTGGYPYGYTF

d_gene: TRBD1
v_gene: TRBV19
abundance: .
j_gene: TRBJ1-5
CDR3nt: TGTGCCAGTAGGGTCACAGGGGTAAGAAGCAATCAGCCCCAGCATTTT
CDR3aa: CASRVTGVRSNQPQHF

d_gene: TRBD1
v_gene: TRBV28
abundance: .
j_gene: TRBJ1-5
CDR3nt: TGTGCCAGCAGTGTAACAGGGGGTATGAATCAGCCCCAGCATTTT
CDR3aa: CASSVTGGMNQPQHF

d_gene: TRBD1
v_gene: TRBV2
abundance: .
j_gene: TRBJ1-2
CDR3nt: TGTGCCAGCAAGGAGGGACAGGGAAACTATGGCTACACCTTC
CDR3aa: CASKEGQGNYGYTF

d_gene: TRBD2
v_gene: TRBV7-8
abundance: .
j_gene: TRBJ2-2
CDR3nt: TGTGCCAGCAGCCCTCCGAGGCTAGCGGGGAACACCGGGGAGCTGTTTTTT
CDR3aa: CASSPPRLAGNTGELFF